This TCR beta chain was profiled in a study of OX40 agonist ivuxolimab in advanced cancers. Comments on this clone: Antigen unknown.

Assay used: immunoSEQ multiplex PCR; TCRdb lists only in-frame clones, some missing. Of over 65,000 clones listed, 92% are singletons. General observations from the study: Dosing at 0.1 to 3.0 mg/kg was accompanied by clonal expansion of CD4+ and CD8+ blood T cells by week 6.

This sequence originates from an adult with an advanced solid tumor such as melanoma, head and neck, liver or kidney cancer. Here the sequenced sample was CD4+ or CD8+ T cells sorted from blood, taken in a trial of the OX40 agonist ivuxolimab.

In DNA, the CDR3 is TGCGCCAGCAGCTTGGTCAGGGCAGGCGCCTACGAGCAGTACTTC. This codes for CASSLVRAGAYEQYF. The J gene is TRBJ2-7, the V gene TRBV5-1; D possibly corresponds to TRBD1 (5 bases). V lost 0 bases to trimming and J lost 2 bases, with 12 bases between them. The CDR3 is 15 residues long. Germline V gives CDR1 SGHRS, CDR2 YFSETQ. Complete variable domain (other parts from reference TRBV5-1 and TRBJ2-7): KAGVTQTPRYLIKTRGQQVTLSCSPISGHRSVSWYQQTPGQGLQFLFEYFSETQRNKGNFPGRFSGRQFSNSRSEMNVSTLELGDSALYLCASSLVRAGAYEQYFGPGTRLTVT.